This TCR beta chain was captured by sequencing in a study of blood T cell repertoires in COVID-19. Across the whole study: The samples span acute and convalescent COVID-19 from the United States, Italy and Spain. Sample material is recorded as cDNA or gDNA derived from T cells, B-cell-depleted T cells, or PBMCs.

Per the original methods: Reference gene primer amplification gave estimated nucleated cell counts. Produced via immunoSEQ multiplex PCR; TCRdb's table is partial and in-frame only. V and J calls plus clone size are reproduced from that table; the DNA served to infer D and trimming. In the table there are fewer than 250,000 clones, about 91% of which are singletons. Trimming took off 10 bases at V and 5 bases at J, with 11 bases between the two ends. There are 11 residues in the CDR3. Germline V gene lookup returns CDR1 MDHEN and CDR2 SYDVKM. A single count supports this clone. The sample taken for sequencing was peripheral blood. This chain links TRBV28 with TRBJ1-2, with D possibly matching TRBD1 (6 bases). The TCR was taken from a man between 25 and 39 years old with acute or convalescent COVID-19. The CDR3 DNA reads TGTGCCATTGGACAGACTTATGGCTACACCTTC. Its translation is CAIGQTYGYTF.